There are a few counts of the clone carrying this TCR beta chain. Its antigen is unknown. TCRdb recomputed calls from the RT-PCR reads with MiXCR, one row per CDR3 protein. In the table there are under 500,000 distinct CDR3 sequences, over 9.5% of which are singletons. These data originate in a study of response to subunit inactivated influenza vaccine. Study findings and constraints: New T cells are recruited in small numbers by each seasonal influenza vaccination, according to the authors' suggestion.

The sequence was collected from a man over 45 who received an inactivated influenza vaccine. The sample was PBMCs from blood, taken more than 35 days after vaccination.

The CDR3 reads CASSLDGVNTEAFF. The CDR3 DNA reads as TGTGCCAGCAGCTTAGACGGGGTGAACACTGAAGCTTTCTTT. The chain recombines TRBV7-9 with TRBJ1-1; D call uncertain. V was pared by 1 base and J by 0 bases, with 6 bases between. From germline, CDR1 is SEHNR and CDR2 FQNEAQ (reference sequence). CDR3 size: 14 residues.